This T cell receptor (beta chain) was documented in a study of beta chain features in type 1 diabetes. Study-level points and caveats: PCR may have favored shorter templates equally in patients and controls.

The germline V gene encodes CDR1 SNHLY and CDR2 FYNNEI. The V end lost 8 bases, the J end lost 3 bases, and 7 bases lay between the germline ends. The CDR3 sequence is 12 residues long. Central memory, naive, regulatory and stem cell-like memory CD4+ cells were sorted by CD45RO/CCR7/CD25/CD127/CD95/CD27. Purity exceeded 95% in all sorted populations. This clone was found a few times. The antigen is not known. Expressed TCRB transcripts were sequenced after all isolated RNA was converted to cDNA. Using immunoSEQ multiplex PCR, the repertoire was profiled, and TCRdb retains in-frame clones only, with some absent. The sample yields under 200,000 clones, about 8.1% seen once.

The chain combines TRBV2 with TRBJ2-2; no clear D. This sequence originates from a man between 18 and 35 years old in good health. The sequenced sample was central memory CD4+ T cells from blood. In DNA, the CDR3 is TGTGCCAGCGGGCTCTACACCGGGGAGCTGTTTTTT. Protein: CASGLYTGELFF.